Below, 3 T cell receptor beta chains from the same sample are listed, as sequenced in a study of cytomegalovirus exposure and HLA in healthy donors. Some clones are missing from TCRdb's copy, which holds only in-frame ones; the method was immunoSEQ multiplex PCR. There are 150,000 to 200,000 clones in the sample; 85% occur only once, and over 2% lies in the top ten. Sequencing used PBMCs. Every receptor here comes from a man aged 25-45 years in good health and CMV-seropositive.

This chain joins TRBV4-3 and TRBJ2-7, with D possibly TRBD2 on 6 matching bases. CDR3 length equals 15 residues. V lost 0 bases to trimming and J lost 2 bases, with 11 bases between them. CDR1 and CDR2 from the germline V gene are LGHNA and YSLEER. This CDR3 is CASSQEKDYPYEQYF. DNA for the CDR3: TGCGCCAGCAGCCAAGAAAAGGACTACCCCTACGAGCAGTACTTC.

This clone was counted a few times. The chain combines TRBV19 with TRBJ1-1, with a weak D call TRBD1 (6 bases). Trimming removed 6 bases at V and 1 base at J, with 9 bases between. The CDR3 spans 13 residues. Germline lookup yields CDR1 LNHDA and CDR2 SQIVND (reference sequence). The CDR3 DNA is TGTGCCAGTAGCCCGACAGGGAACACTGAAGCTTTCTTT. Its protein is CASSPTGNTEAFF.

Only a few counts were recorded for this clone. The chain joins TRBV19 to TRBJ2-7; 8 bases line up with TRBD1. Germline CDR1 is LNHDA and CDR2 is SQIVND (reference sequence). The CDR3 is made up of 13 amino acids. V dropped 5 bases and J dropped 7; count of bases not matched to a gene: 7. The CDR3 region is CASSGRTGSEQYF. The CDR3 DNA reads TGTGCCAGTAGTGGACGGACAGGGAGTGAGCAGTACTTC.